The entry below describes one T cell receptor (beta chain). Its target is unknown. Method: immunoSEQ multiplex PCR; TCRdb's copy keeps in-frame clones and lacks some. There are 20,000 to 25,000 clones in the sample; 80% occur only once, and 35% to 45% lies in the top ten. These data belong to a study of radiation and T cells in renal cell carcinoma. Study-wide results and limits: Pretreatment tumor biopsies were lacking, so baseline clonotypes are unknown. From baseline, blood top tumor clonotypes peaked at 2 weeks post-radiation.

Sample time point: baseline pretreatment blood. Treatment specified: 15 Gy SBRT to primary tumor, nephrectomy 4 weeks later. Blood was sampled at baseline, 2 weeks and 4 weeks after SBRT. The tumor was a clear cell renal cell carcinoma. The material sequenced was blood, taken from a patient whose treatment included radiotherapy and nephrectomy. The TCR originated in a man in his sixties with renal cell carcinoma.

The CDR3 loop reads CASSLRSWDEKLFF. The CDR3, as DNA: TGTGCCAGCAGTTTGCGGTCCTGGGATGAAAAACTGTTTTTT. V is TRBV7-2 and J is TRBJ1-4; D not certain. CDR1 and CDR2 (germline): SGHTA, FQGNSA. This CDR3 contains 14 residues. The ends were cut back, 6 bases at V and 6 bases at J, with 14 bases in the middle. The variable domain in full, with the rest retrieved from reference TRBV7-2 and TRBJ1-4, is GAGVSQSPSNKVTEKGKDVELRCDPISGHTALYWYRQSLGQGLEFLIYFQGNSAPDKSGLPSDRFSAERTGGSVSTLTIQRTQQEDSAVYLCASSLRSWDEKLFFGSGTQLSVL.